This T cell receptor beta chain was retrieved from a study of CXCR3-negative and CXCR3-positive naive CD8 T cells. About this clonotype: The antigen remains unidentified.

Notes on the study in general: After cryopreservation, CXCR3 expression dropped partially; most assays used fresh PBMCs. TRBV-TRBJ usage was alike in naive CXCR3-negative and CXCR3-positive cells but differed in memory cells.

TRB cDNA libraries were made by UMI-labeled 5' RACE. TCRdb re-called the 5' RACE reads, yielding one record per CDR3 amino acid sequence without DNA. This sample carries about 43,000 distinct CDR3 sequences, with roughly 10% going to the ten biggest clones. In germline, CDR1 is SGHDN, CDR2 FVKESK. CDR3 length: 17 residues. The source material was memory CD8+ T cells from blood. V and J are TRBV14 and TRBJ2-6; absent DNA, TCRdb's TRBD1 call cannot be checked. This clonotype was sampled from a human donor in good health. Some clones in this sample may be carry-over from other donors' samples. CDR3 residues: CASSQSVGLLTANVLTF.